This T cell receptor beta chain was recovered during a study of Ad26.COV2.S vaccination and SARS-CoV-2 variants. About the study: Donor participated within the Ad26.COV2.S arm of the COV1001 trial. Intramuscular Ad26.COV2.S at 5x10^10 or 1x10^11 viral particles.

Regarding treatment: 15 to 20 received Ad26.COV2.S at low or high dose, single or two shots; roughly five received placebo; per-sample allocation not given. Sampling was done on day 63 after the first vaccine or placebo injection. Ad26.COV2.S expressed prefusion-stabilized spike from the original Wuhan strain. Findings and caveats of the study: Responses of spike-specific T cells (both CD8+ and CD4+) reportedly showed substantial breadth after vaccination.

A note on this clone: Its cognate antigen is unknown.

Repertoires were generated with immunoSEQ multiplex PCR, while TCRdb's copy carries only in-frame clones and drops some. The profile shows roughly 250,000 clones, roughly 87% of them singletons. The TCR originated in a person between 18 and 60 years old who received the Ad26.COV2.S COVID-19 vaccine or a placebo. This sample comprised peripheral blood, obtained in a trial of Ad26.COV2.S vaccine versus placebo.

The CDR3 nucleotides read TGTGCCAGTATGTCCAGGGGGCATTCACCCCTCCACTTT. It specifies CASMSRGHSPLHF. This chain links TRBV19 with TRBJ1-6, with TRBD1 matching 8 bases. CDR3 size: 13 residues. CDR1 is LNHDA and CDR2 is SQIVND in the germline V gene (reference sequence). V dropped 7 bases and J dropped 8; count of bases not matched to a gene: 4. The variable domain in full, with the rest retrieved from reference TRBV19 and TRBJ1-6, is DGGITQSPKYLFRKEGQNVTLSCEQNLNHDAMYWYRQDPGQGLRLIYYSQIVNDFQKGDIAEGYSVSREKKESFPLTVTSAQKNPTAFYLCASMSRGHSPLHFGNGTRLTVT.